What follows are 15 T cell receptor beta chains derived from one specimen sequenced in a study of blood T cell repertoires in COVID-19. The protocol was immunoSEQ multiplex PCR, while the TCRdb copy is restricted to in-frame clones and leaves out a portion. This sample has about 94,000 clones, with about 82% found just once. The specimen sequenced was peripheral blood. All receptors derive from a woman aged 60-75 years in a cohort sampled during active or convalescent COVID-19.

The genes are TRBV25-1 and TRBJ1-4; D might be TRBD1 (5 bases). With 6 bases removed from V and 8 bases from J, the gap between germline ends came to 10 bases. Germline V gene data show CDR1 as MGHDK and CDR2 as SYGVNS. The CDR3 runs 12 residues. CDR3 loop: CASRTGGEKLFF. In DNA form, the CDR3 reads TGTGCCAGCAGAACAGGCGGAGAAAAACTGTTTTTT.

The chain carries TRBV15 and TRBJ1-3, with TRBD1 as a possible D gene (6 bases). CDR3 length: 18 residues. Trimming cost V 1 base and J 3 bases, with 19 bases left between them. CDR1 is LNHNV, CDR2 YYDKDF, per germline (reference sequence). The CDR3 spells CATSRVTLRGVGGNTIYF. The DNA for the CDR3 is TGTGCCACCAGCAGAGTAACCCTCAGGGGAGTCGGTGGAAACACCATATATTTT.

The DNA of the CDR3 is TGTGCCAGCAGCTTAATGCCGGGGACAGGGAACTCCTATGGCTACACCTTC. Its protein is CASSLMPGTGNSYGYTF. The rearrangement joins TRBV11-2 to TRBJ1-2; 9 nucleotides agree with TRBD1. CDR3 size: 17 residues. The V gene end was trimmed by 2 bases and the J gene end by 4 bases; junction bases not matched to a gene: 11. Germline loops: CDR1 SGHAT, CDR2 FQNNGV.

Note on this clone: One base separates it from a far larger clone, so it is likely a read error. V and J are TRBV2 and TRBJ1-1, with 8 bases that match TRBD1. Germline V gene lookup returns CDR1 SNHLY and CDR2 FYNNEI. Losses at the gene ends were 7 bases for V and 5 bases for J; bases not matched to a gene: 6. The CDR3 spans 13 residues. The DNA for the CDR3 is TGTGCCAGCAACCCAGGGGGCTATACTGAAGCTTTCTTT. It translates to CASNPGGYTEAFF. The whole variable domain, remainder taken from reference TRBV2 and TRBJ1-1, is EPEVTQTPSHQVTQMGQEVILRCVPISNHLYFYWYRQILGQKVEFLVSFYNNEISEKSEIFDDQFSVERPDGSNFTLKIRSTKLEDSAMYFCASNPGGYTEAFFGQGTRLTVV.

The CDR3 DNA sequence: TGCGCCAGCAGCCAACCGGGACAGGGGGCCAATGAGCAGTTCTTC. It encodes CASSQPGQGANEQFF. The chain employs TRBV4-1 and TRBJ2-1; 12 bases fit TRBD1. V lost 2 bases, J lost 6 bases, and 2 bases stayed unmatched. Per the germline V gene, CDR1 is MGHRA and CDR2 is YSYEKL. The CDR3 is 15 amino acids.

This chain uses TRBV18 with TRBJ2-5; D gene ambiguous. There are 14 residues in the CDR3. Per germline, CDR1 KGHSH and CDR2 LQKENI. V gave up 0 bases and J gave up 2 bases, with 7 bases separating them. As DNA, the CDR3 is TGTGCCAGCTCACCACCTTCGCGGCAAGAGACCCAGTACTTC. Protein product: CASSPPSRQETQYF.

The rearrangement uses TRBV6-6 and TRBJ1-6, with D possibly being TRBD1 (5 bases). Germline CDR1 and CDR2: MNHNY and SVGAGI (reference sequence). The V end was cut by 0 bases, the J end by 1 base, with 7 bases between. This CDR3 is built from 16 residues. CDR3 in amino acids: CASSYSAGSYNSPLHF. CDR3 bases: TGTGCCAGCAGTTACTCAGCAGGGTCCTATAATTCACCCCTCCACTTT.

The chain recombines TRBV5-1 with TRBJ1-1; D is unresolved. Trimming stripped 0 bases from V and 3 bases from J, with 9 bases between. Germline V gene sequence: CDR1 SGHRS, CDR2 YFSETQ. The CDR3 is 14 residues long. The CDR3 loop is CASSLGASYTEAFF. The CDR3 coding sequence is TGCGCCAGCAGCTTGGGGGCAAGCTACACTGAAGCTTTCTTT.

Worth noting for this clone: An end of the junction does not agree with germline; a read error may underlie this. J is TRBJ2-1 and V is TRBV7-7; 16 bases are a match to TRBD2. The length of the CDR3 is 16 residues. Germline loops: CDR1 SSHAT, CDR2 FNYEAQ (reference sequence). The CDR3 coding sequence is TGTGCTAGCAGCCCGGGACTAGCGGGAGGGGAAGATGAGCAGTTCTTC. Translating gives CASSPGLAGGEDEQFF.

The CDR3 coding sequence is TGTGCCAGCAGCCAGACGGGAGGGCCCCCCTACGAGCAGTACTTC. This codes for CASSQTGGPPYEQYF. This rearrangement joins TRBV3-1 (or the pseudogene TRBV3-2) to TRBJ2-7; 8 positions agree with TRBD2. V shed 3 bases and J 2 bases; nucleotides not matched to a gene: 6. CDR1 LGHDT and CDR2 YNNKEL come from the germline V gene (reference sequence). This CDR3 contains 15 residues.

The V gene is TRBV9, the J gene TRBJ1-5; TRBD1 agrees at 7 bases. CDR1 and CDR2 from the germline V gene are SGDLS and YYNGEE. J lost 7 bases, V lost 4 bases, and 8 bases had no gene match. The CDR3 runs to 14 residues. CDR3 bases: TGTGCCAGCAGCCCTACAGGGGAAGGGCAGCCCCAGCATTTT. Protein product: CASSPTGEGQPQHF. Supplemented by reference TRBV9 and TRBJ1-5, the full variable domain reads DSGVTQTPKHLITATGQRVTLRCSPRSGDLSVYWYQQSLDQGLQFLIQYYNGEERAKGNILERFSAQQFPDLHSELNLSSLELGDSALYFCASSPTGEGQPQHFGDGTRLSIL.

V gene TRBV27 combines with J gene TRBJ1-2; D remains ambiguous. Trimming left V 2 bases short and J 4 bases short, with 8 bases between. The CDR3 length is 13 residues. Germline values: CDR1 MNHEY, CDR2 SMNVEV (reference sequence). The CDR3, as DNA: TGTGCCAGCAGTTTAACCGGGTCCTATGGCTACACCTTC. As protein: CASSLTGSYGYTF.

This chain uses TRBV27 with TRBJ1-6, with no clear D. Germline V lookup: CDR1 MNHEY, CDR2 SMNVEV (reference sequence). Trimming pared 2 bases from V and 5 bases from J, leaving 13 bases between. The CDR3 is 16 residues long. The CDR3: CASSLKFGGDNSPLHF. CDR3 nucleotide sequence: TGTGCCAGCAGTTTAAAGTTCGGCGGAGATAATTCACCCCTCCACTTT.

The CDR3 loop is CASSLGAGGFNEQFF. The CDR3 DNA reads as TGTGCCAGCAGCTTAGGAGCGGGAGGGTTCAATGAGCAGTTCTTC. This rearrangement joins TRBV11-2 to TRBJ2-1, with 10 bases aligning to TRBD2. This CDR3 has 15 residues. After removal of 1 base from V and 6 bases from J, the junction contained 3 bases not matched to a gene. Germline loops: CDR1 SGHAT, CDR2 FQNNGV.

The rearrangement uses TRBV10-3 and TRBJ1-3; 7 bases map to TRBD1. The germline gives CDR1 ENHRY, CDR2 SYGVKD. The CDR3 runs to 12 residues. The junction had 4 bases not matched to a gene; V was cut back by 10 bases and J by 4 bases. In DNA, the CDR3 is TGTGCCAGCGGGACAGCAGGAAACACCATATATTTT. Translated, it gives CASGTAGNTIYF.